This entry describes one T cell receptor (beta chain). This clonotype was counted many times. Its cognate antigen has yet to be identified. No base quality information exists; no much larger clone differs at one position. This specimen belongs to a study of T cells in Graves' hyperthyroidism and ophthalmopathy (dated by TCRdb to 2018 to 2020). Background for the entire study: Peripheral blood samples were taken at the time of initial diagnosis, prior to any treatment. According to the paper, TCR Vbeta CDR3 sequencing was carried out on about 140 peripheral blood samples, which came from under 50 ophthalmopathy, 75 or so hyperthyroidism and roughly 17 progressor patients. Following sampling, methimazole starting at 30 mg daily was given to hyperthyroidism patients, and high-dose intravenous methylprednisolone was given to ophthalmopathy patients. The 95 to 100 discovery patients were randomly divided into training and test sets at a 7:3 ratio. In several Graves' hyperthyroidism patients, the study also compared T-cell repertoires from thyroid tissue with T-cell repertoires from blood. A discovery cohort of around 98 patients, 43 with Graves' ophthalmopathy and 57 with stable Graves' hyperthyroidism, was used to find distinguishing TCR V-J signatures. Prospective prediction of ophthalmopathy was tested in an independent validation cohort consisting of fewer than 20 hyperthyroidism patients and around 16 patients who later progressed to ophthalmopathy.

Broad study findings and their caveats: Most expanded thyroid clonotypes (frequency above 0.001) were also detected in blood, suggesting blood repertoires may reflect thyroid immune responses. A 13 V-J signature model separated ophthalmopathy from stable hyperthyroidism, with just over 85% sensitivity and approximately 81% specificity in cross-validation and 80%/75% in testing. No statistical method was used to fix the sample size in advance, and group allocation was not hidden from the investigators. During validation, the model predicted progression to ophthalmopathy a median of approximately 6 months ahead of onset, with almost 71% sensitivity and around 72% specificity.

Ophthalmopathy patients had moderately to severely active disease, with a Clinical Activity Score of 3 or more, a NOSPECS grade of 4 or more, and a disease duration of less than 3 months. Any patient with an uncontrolled infection, another autoimmune disease, pregnancy or lactation was excluded. Clinical symptoms, serum thyroxine and TRAb, thyroid ultrasound, and orbital computed tomography formed the basis for the diagnoses. PBMCs were separated from roughly 9.3 ml of fresh peripheral blood using Ficoll-Paque density gradient centrifugation. Total RNA was extracted with Trizol reagent, and quality was checked on an Agilent 2100 Bioanalyzer. The TCR beta CDR3 regions were amplified from RNA transcripts. The TCR CDR3 was subjected to a first round of RT-PCR using the HTBI primer set and the Qiagen OneStep RT-PCR kit. Libraries were constructed in a second round of multiplex PCR, after which size selection and purification were carried out. Sequencing of the libraries was done on an Illumina HiSeq2000 using paired-end 100 bp reads. The paper's processing steps were these. SOAPnuke was used to process the raw data, throwing out any read that contained adapters or uncalled bases, had a mean Phred below 15, or lacked an exact constant-primer or identifier match. High-quality paired reads were merged with COPE v1.2.5, and unique nucleotide sequences were defined as clonotypes. Clonotypes were aligned to IMGT TRBV, TRBD and TRBJ reference segments using MiTCR v1.1. The analysis included only V-J combinations with a frequency above 0.0001, which together covered around 99% of the repertoires. The TCS score was defined as the ratio of F50 (clonal expansion) to E x V (chaos), calculated using BLOSUM62-based TCRdist between CDR3 peptides within each V-J. Welch's t-statistics and random forest reduced approximately 520 V-J features to about 12, which were used in a naive Bayes classifier (R e1071). The public reads were run again by TCRdb, first through fastp at Q25 and then through MiXCR, and only productive beta chains were kept. All rows with the same CDR3 protein become a single entry with the most common DNA and genes. TCRdb, rather than the study authors, made the V and J calls. The sample contains a few hundred thousand distinct CDR3 sequences, around 13% of them found a single time. 34% of the sample is in the top ten clones.

The receptor was isolated from a woman aged 40 to 55 with Graves' ophthalmopathy. Sequencing was performed on blood.

The DNA sequence is given as TGTGCCAGCAGAAAGGACCCCGCCTCCTACGAGCAGTACTTC. This is translated as CASRKDPASYEQYF. Recombination linked TRBV6-1 to TRBJ2-7; no confident D gene assignment can be made. CDR1 MNHNS and CDR2 SASEGT are derived from the germline V gene. The CDR3, cysteine through phenylalanine, is 14 amino acids long. The retained sequence is limited to the CDR3, 42 bases, with the frame set at the first base. The trim is 6 bases for V and 0 bases for J, with a gap of 12 bases between the germline ends.